This T cell receptor (beta chain) was documented in a study of Tregs in tolerant kidney transplant recipients. Study-level findings and limits: Antigen-driven expansion was suggested because donor-specific Tregs expanded more than all Tregs in tolerant patients. Findings come from small patient numbers and require larger validation.

Recipients received nonmyeloablative bone marrow transplants from related graft donors, with transient mixed chimerism. CD4+CD25+CD127- Tregs, CD4+CD25- non-Tregs, CD4 and CD8 cells were sorted. Germline V gene data show CDR1 as SGHTA and CDR2 as FQGNSA. The CDR3 runs 15 residues. Trimming took 3 bases from V and 7 from J, leaving 15 bases between them. The table came from immunoSEQ multiplex PCR; TCRdb's copy has only in-frame clones and leaves some out. The table has 74,000 or so clones, around nine tenths seen once. Details on this clone: Its antigen is still unknown.

The sample in question was CD4+ T cells from blood (PBMCs), obtained 24 months after the transplant. The chain uses TRBV7-2 and TRBJ2-2; no firm D call. This TCR was recovered from a human patient who received a combined kidney and bone marrow transplant. Some of the T cells might come from the graft donor. The CDR3 protein is CASSLARQRIGELFF. CDR3 nucleotides: TGTGCCAGCAGCTTGGCAAGACAACGGATCGGGGAGCTGTTTTTT.